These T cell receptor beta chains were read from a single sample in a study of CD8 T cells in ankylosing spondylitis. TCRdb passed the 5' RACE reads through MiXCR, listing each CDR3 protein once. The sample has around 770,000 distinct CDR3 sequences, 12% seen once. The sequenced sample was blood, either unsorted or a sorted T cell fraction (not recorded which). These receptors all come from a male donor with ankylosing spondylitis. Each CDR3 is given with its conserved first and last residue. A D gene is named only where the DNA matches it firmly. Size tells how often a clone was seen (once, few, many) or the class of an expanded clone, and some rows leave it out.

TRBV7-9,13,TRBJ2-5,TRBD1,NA,CASSFTGAQTQYF,TGTGCCAGCAGCTTTACAGGGGCGCAGACCCAGTACTTC
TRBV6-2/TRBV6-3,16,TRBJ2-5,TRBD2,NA,CASSLRTSGGRGTQYF,TGTGCCAGCAGTTTGCGGACTAGCGGGGGCCGAGGGACCCAGTACTTC
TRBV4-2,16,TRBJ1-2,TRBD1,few,CASSQVPGQGSGGYTF,TGTGCCAGCAGCCAGGTCCCGGGACAGGGGAGTGGCGGCTACACCTTC
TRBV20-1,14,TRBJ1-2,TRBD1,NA,CSATKGALPDGYTF,TGCAGTGCTACCAAGGGGGCGCTACCGGATGGCTACACCTTC
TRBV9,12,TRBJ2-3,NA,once,CASRAATDTQYF,TGTGCCAGCAGAGCAGCCACAGATACGCAGTATTTT
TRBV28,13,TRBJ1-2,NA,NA,CASSLPHFSGYTF,TGTGCCAGCAGTTTACCCCATTTCTCCGGCTACACCTTC
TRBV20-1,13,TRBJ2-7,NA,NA,CSVHRDKTYEQYF,TGCAGTGTCCACCGGGACAAGACCTACGAGCAGTACTTC
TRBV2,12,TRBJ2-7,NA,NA,CASRMNSIEQYF,TGTGCCAGCAGGATGAACTCGATCGAGCAGTACTTC
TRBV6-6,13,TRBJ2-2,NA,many,CASSRLRTGELFF,TGTGCCAGCAGCCGTTTGAGGACCGGGGAGCTGTTTTTT
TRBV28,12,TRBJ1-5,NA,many,CASSLITQPQHF,TGTGCCAGCAGTTTAATTACTCAGCCCCAGCATTTT
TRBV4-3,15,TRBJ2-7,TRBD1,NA,CASSRRPGQAYEQYF,TGCGCCAGCAGCCGAAGACCGGGACAGGCTTACGAGCAGTACTTC
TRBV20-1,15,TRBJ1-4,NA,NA,CSARYPRGRNEKLFF,TGCAGTGCTAGATACCCACGGGGGAGAAATGAAAAACTGTTTTTT
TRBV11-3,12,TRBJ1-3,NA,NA,CASSDRGNTIYF,TGTGCCAGCAGCGATAGGGGAAACACCATATATTTT
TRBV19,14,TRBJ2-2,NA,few,CASSETINTGELFF,TGTGCCAGTAGTGAGACGATTAACACCGGGGAGCTGTTTTTT
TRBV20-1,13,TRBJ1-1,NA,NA,CSARGVTNTEAFF,TGCAGTGCTCGTGGGGTTACGAACACTGAAGCTTTCTTT
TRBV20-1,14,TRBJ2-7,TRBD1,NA,CSAQAGTGNYEQYF,TGCAGTGCCCAAGCCGGGACAGGGAACTACGAGCAGTACTTC
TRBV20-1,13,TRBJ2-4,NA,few,CSAQRGGKNIQYF,TGCAGTGCCCAAAGGGGGGGCAAAAACATTCAGTACTTC
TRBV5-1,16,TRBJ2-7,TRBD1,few,CASRPTLDRGPDEQYF,TGCGCCAGCAGACCTACTCTCGACAGGGGGCCTGACGAGCAGTACTTC
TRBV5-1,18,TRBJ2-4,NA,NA,CASSPGGTGPIAKNIQYF,TGCGCCAGCAGCCCGGGGGGGACAGGGCCTATAGCCAAAAACATTCAGTACTTC
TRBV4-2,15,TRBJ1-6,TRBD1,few,CASSHAGTGASPLHF,TGTGCCAGCAGCCATGCCGGGACAGGGGCTTCACCCCTCCACTTT
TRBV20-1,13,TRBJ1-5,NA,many,CSAKGNSNQPQHF,TGCAGTGCTAAAGGGAATAGCAATCAGCCCCAGCATTTT
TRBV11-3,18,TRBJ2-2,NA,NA,CASSPGQAAGGITGELFF,TGTGCCAGCAGCCCGGGACAGGCAGCGGGGGGTATCACCGGGGAGCTGTTTTTT
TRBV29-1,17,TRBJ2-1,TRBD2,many,CSVEDRLAGGPGNEQFF,TGCAGCGTTGAAGATCGGCTAGCGGGAGGGCCGGGCAATGAGCAGTTCTTC
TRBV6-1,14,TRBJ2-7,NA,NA,CASSGGSAGIEQYF,TGTGCCAGCAGTGGGGGGTCAGCAGGGATCGAGCAGTACTTC
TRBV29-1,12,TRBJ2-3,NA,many,CSADSSTDTQYF,TGCAGCGCCGATTCTAGCACAGATACGCAGTATTTT
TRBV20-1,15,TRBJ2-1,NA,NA,CSARSRPIRYNEQFF,TGCAGTGCTAGATCTCGGCCGATCCGATACAATGAGCAGTTCTTC
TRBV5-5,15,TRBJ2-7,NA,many,CASSLGGSGAYEQYF,TGTGCCAGCAGCTTGGGAGGGAGTGGAGCTTACGAGCAGTACTTC
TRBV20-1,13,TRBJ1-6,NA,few,CSARETIGSPLHF,TGCAGTGCTAGGGAAACAATCGGTTCACCCCTCCACTTT
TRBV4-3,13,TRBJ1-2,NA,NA,CASSQELGYGYTF,TGCGCCAGCAGCCAAGAATTAGGCTATGGCTACACCTTC
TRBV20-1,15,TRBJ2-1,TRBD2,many,CSAKNSGANYNEQFF,TGCAGTGCCAAAAATAGCGGGGCGAACTACAATGAGCAGTTCTTC